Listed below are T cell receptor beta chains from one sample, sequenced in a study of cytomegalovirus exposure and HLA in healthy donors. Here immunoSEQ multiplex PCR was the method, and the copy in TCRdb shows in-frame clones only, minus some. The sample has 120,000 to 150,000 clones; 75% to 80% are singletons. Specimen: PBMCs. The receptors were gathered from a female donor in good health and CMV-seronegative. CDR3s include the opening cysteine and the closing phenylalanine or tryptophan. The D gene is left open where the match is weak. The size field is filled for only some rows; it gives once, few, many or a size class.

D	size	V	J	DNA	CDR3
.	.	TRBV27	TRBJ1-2	TGTGCCAGCAGCAGGGTGGCCGAAAGTGGCTACACCTTC	CASSRVAESGYTF
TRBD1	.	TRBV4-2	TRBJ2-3	TGTGCCAGCAAACAAGACAGGGGGCGCCCAGATACGCAGTATTTT	CASKQDRGRPDTQYF
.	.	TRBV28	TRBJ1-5	TGTGCCAGCAATGGCGCCCTGGGGGGTATCGGTCAGCCCCAGCATTTT	CASNGALGGIGQPQHF
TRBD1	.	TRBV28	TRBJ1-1	TGTGCCAGCAGTTTATCCGGGACAGGGGGAGGAGGGGCTTTCTTT	CASSLSGTGGGGAFF
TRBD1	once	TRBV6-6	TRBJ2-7	TGTGCCAGCAGGCCAAGACAGGGGGTCAACTACGAGCAGTACTTC	CASRPRQGVNYEQYF
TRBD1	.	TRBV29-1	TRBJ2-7	TGCAGCGCAACCGGGACAGGCTCCCCTTCCTCCTACGAGCAGTACTTC	CSATGTGSPSSYEQYF
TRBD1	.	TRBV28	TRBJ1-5	TGTGCCAGCAGGGGACAGGCCGAGAGGCCCCAGCATTTT	CASRGQAERPQHF
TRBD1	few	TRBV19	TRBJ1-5	TGTGCCAGTAGTACGACAGGGGGGAGCAATCAGCCCCAGCATTTT	CASSTTGGSNQPQHF
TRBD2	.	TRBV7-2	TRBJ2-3	TGTGCCAGCAGCTTCGGGGAGGGTTTCGGGACAGATACGCAGTATTTT	CASSFGEGFGTDTQYF
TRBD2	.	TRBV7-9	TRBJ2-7	TGTGCCAGCAGCTCAGGGACTAGCGGGAAATACGAGCAGTACTTC	CASSSGTSGKYEQYF
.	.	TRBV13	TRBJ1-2	TGTGCCGGCAGCCAACCCCTGGGGGGGCCGGGCTATGGCTACACCTTC	CAGSQPLGGPGYGYTF
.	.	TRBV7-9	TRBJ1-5	TGTGCCAGCAGCTTACTGGGGCCCGACAATCAGCCCCAGCATTTT	CASSLLGPDNQPQHF
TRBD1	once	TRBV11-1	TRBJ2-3	TGTGCCAGCAGCGCTCGACAGGGAGACACAGATACGCAGTATTTT	CASSARQGDTDTQYF
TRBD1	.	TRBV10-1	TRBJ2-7	TGCGCCAGCCGGGACAGGGTTTCAGAAGAGCAGTACTTC	CASRDRVSEEQYF
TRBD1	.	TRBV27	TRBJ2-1	TGTGCCAGCAGTCCGATCCCCCGACAGGGCCCCTACCATAGTGAGCAGTTCTTC	CASSPIPRQGPYHSEQFF
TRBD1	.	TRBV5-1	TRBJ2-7	TGCGCCAGCAGCTTGGGGCAGGGGGCTTACGAGCAGTACTTC	CASSLGQGAYEQYF
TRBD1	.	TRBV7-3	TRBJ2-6	TGTGCCAGCAGCCCACCGACAGGGGGGACTGGGGCCAACGTCCTGACTTTC	CASSPPTGGTGANVLTF
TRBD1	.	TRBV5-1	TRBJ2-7	TGCGCCAGCAACCTGGCCGGACAGGGCGCCTACGAGCAGTACTTC	CASNLAGQGAYEQYF
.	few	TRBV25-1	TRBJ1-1	TGTGCCAGCAGTGCCCCGACAGATTTGAACACTGAAGCTTTCTTT	CASSAPTDLNTEAFF
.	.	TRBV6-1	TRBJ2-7	TGTGCCAGCAGTCCGACAGAGGCCGAGCAGTACTTC	CASSPTEAEQYF
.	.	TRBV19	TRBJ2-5	TGTGCCAGTAGTATTGGCAGGGGTCGCCTTTGGGAGCAGTACTTC	CASSIGRGRLWEQYF
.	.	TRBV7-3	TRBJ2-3	TGTGCCAGCAGCCCCCCACTAGGAGGACCCACAGATACGCAGTATTTT	CASSPPLGGPTDTQYF
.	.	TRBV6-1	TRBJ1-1	TGTGCCATCCGGGACTGGGAAACTAACACTGAAGCTTTCTTT	CAIRDWETNTEAFF
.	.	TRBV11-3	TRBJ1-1	TGTGCCAGCAGCGGTGGAGGGCTCAACACTGAAGCTTTCTTT	CASSGGGLNTEAFF
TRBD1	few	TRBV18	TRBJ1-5	TGTGCCAGCTCACCTGCCGGGACAGGGGGCGAACAGCCCCAGCATTTT	CASSPAGTGGEQPQHF
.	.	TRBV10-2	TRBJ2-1	TGCGCCAGCAGACCCTCAGGGGAAAATGAGCAGTTCTTC	CASRPSGENEQFF
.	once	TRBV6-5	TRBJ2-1	TGTGCCAGCAGTTTAGCGGCACGCTCCTACAATGAGCAGTTCTTC	CASSLAARSYNEQFF
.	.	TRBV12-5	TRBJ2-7	TGTGCTAGTGGTTCAGGGGCCCACGAGCAGTACTTC	CASGSGAHEQYF
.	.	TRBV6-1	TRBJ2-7	TGTGCCAGCAGTGAAGGTAAGCCTGGCGAGCAGTACTTC	CASSEGKPGEQYF
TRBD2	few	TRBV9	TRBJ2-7	TGTGCCAGCTCTCAGGGACTAGCGCACGAGCAGTACTTC	CASSQGLAHEQYF
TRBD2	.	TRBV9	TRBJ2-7	TGTGCCAGCAGCAACGGGGGGGACTCCTACGAGCAGTACTTC	CASSNGGDSYEQYF
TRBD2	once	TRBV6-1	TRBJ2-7	TGTGCCAGCAGTGAACAAGCTAGCGGGAACTCCTACGAGCAGTACTTC	CASSEQASGNSYEQYF
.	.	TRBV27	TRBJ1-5	TGTGCCAGCAGTTTGACAAGTTATAGCAATCAGCCCCAGCATTTT	CASSLTSYSNQPQHF
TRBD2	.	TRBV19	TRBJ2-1	TGTGCCAGTAGTGGCGGGAGGGAGAAAAACAATGAGCAGTTCTTC	CASSGGREKNNEQFF
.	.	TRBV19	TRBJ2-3	TGTGCCGCCTCGCGGAGGGCTAGCACAGATACGCAGTATTTT	CAASRRASTDTQYF
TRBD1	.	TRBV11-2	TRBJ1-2	TGTGCCAGCAGCGGGACAGGAGTTGATGGCTACACCTTC	CASSGTGVDGYTF
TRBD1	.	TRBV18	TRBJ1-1	TGTGCCAGCTCACCTAGGGACAGGGCCTTGAACACTGAAGCTTTCTTT	CASSPRDRALNTEAFF
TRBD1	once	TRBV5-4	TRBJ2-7	TGTGCCAGCAGCTTCCCAGGACAGGGTAGGCACGAGCAGTACTTC	CASSFPGQGRHEQYF
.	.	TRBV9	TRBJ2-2	TGTGCCAGCAGCCAGTCGCGGTTCACCGGGGAGCTGTTTTTT	CASSQSRFTGELFF
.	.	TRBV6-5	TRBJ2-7	TGTGCCAGCTCCCCGGGGAGGAGGTGCGAGCAGTACTTC	CASSPGRRCEQYF
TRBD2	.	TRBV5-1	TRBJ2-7	TGCGCCAGCAGCTTGGCCGGGACTAGCGGGAGTTACGAGCAGTACTTC	CASSLAGTSGSYEQYF
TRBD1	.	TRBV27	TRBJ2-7	TGTGCCAGCAGTTGGACAGGGGATACTCCCTACGAGCAGTACTTC	CASSWTGDTPYEQYF
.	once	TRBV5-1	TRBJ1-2	TGCGCCAGCAGCTTGCGAACAGTCAACTATGGCTACACCTTC	CASSLRTVNYGYTF